This T cell receptor (beta chain) appears in the sequencing data of a study of blood T cell repertoires in COVID-19. Across the study: Nucleic acid was either cDNA or gDNA, and it came from T cells, B-cell-depleted T cells, or PBMCs.

Sequencing used immunoSEQ multiplex PCR; TCRdb keeps in-frame clones, though not all of them. The sample has 200,000 or so clones, about 86% seen once. V gave up 7 bases and J gave up 0 bases; unmatched junction bases: 4. The CDR3 sequence is 15 residues long. Germline CDR1 is SQVTM and CDR2 is ANQGSEA. Participants' own reports of clinical history determined their cohort assignment. The sequenced material came from PBMCs or T cells enriched from blood (not recorded which). This TCR was sampled from a woman aged 40 to 55 with acute COVID-19. The J gene is TRBJ2-2, the V gene TRBV29-1; 11 nucleotides align to TRBD2. The CDR3 is CSASTSGANTGELFF. The CDR3 region has the DNA TGCAGCGCCTCGACTAGCGGGGCGAACACCGGGGAGCTGTTTTTT.